The 26 T cell receptor beta chains below come from one sample, sequenced in a study of cytomegalovirus exposure and HLA in healthy donors. PCR was performed using 60 Vbeta and 13 Jbeta primers. Clones were sequenced by immunoSEQ multiplex PCR, and TCRdb holds only the in-frame ones, with some missing. The data hold around 74,000 clones, with around 80% observed a single time. Source material: PBMCs. These receptor sequences come from a young man in good health and CMV-seronegative.

This clone was recorded once. The chain employs TRBV19 and TRBJ2-2, with D possibly TRBD2 on 6 matching bases. The CDR3 runs to 14 residues. Between the trimmed V and J ends, which lost 5 bases and 8 bases, there was a span of 15 bases. Germline V lookup: CDR1 LNHDA, CDR2 SQIVND (reference sequence). CDR3 sequence: CASSVTRGQGELFF. The CDR3 DNA sequence: TGTGCCAGTAGTGTGACTAGGGGTCAGGGGGAGCTGTTTTTT.

The chain couples TRBV9 to TRBJ2-3; TRBD1 aligns across 7 bases. Trimming cost V 2 bases and J 2 bases; bases outside gene matches: 5. Germline values: CDR1 SGDLS, CDR2 YYNGEE. CDR3 length: 15 residues. CDR3 region: CASSVSGTATDTQYF. The CDR3 DNA reads TGTGCCAGCAGCGTTTCAGGGACAGCCACAGATACGCAGTATTTT.

This clone was detected a few times. CDR3 protein: CASRHQAGISYNEQFF. CDR3 nucleotide sequence: TGTGCCAGCAGACATCAAGCGGGAATTTCCTACAATGAGCAGTTCTTC. The J gene is TRBJ2-1, the V gene TRBV7-9; 7 nucleotides align to TRBD2. This CDR3 comprises 16 residues. The junction had 9 bases not matched to a gene; V was cut back by 6 bases and J by 1 base. The V gene's germline CDR1 is SEHNR and CDR2 FQNEAQ (reference sequence).

The table lists this clone with a count of one. V usage is TRBV5-4 and J usage is TRBJ2-2; 7 bases line up with TRBD1. The CDR3 runs to 14 residues. V gave up 4 bases and J gave up 5 bases; unmatched junction bases: 5. Per germline, CDR1 SGHNT and CDR2 YYREEE (reference sequence). CDR3 sequence: CASSPTGITGELFF. CDR3 nucleotides: TGTGCCAGCAGCCCGACAGGGATAACCGGGGAGCTGTTTTTT. The full variable domain, in which reference TRBV5-4 and TRBJ2-2 provide the parts outside the CDR3, is ETGVTQSPTHLIKTRGQQVTLRCSSQSGHNTVSWYQQALGQGPQFIFQYYREEENGRGNFPPRFSGLQFPNYSSELNVNALELDDSALYLCASSPTGITGELFFGEGSRLTVL.

The V call is TRBV4-3, the J call TRBJ2-7; D might be TRBD1 (6 bases). Germline V gene sequence: CDR1 LGHNA, CDR2 YSLEER. Trimming took off 0 bases at V and 0 bases at J, with 9 bases between the two ends. This CDR3 comprises 15 residues. CDR3: CASSQDRDTSYEQYF. The CDR3 DNA reads as TGCGCCAGCAGCCAAGATCGGGACACCTCCTACGAGCAGTACTTC.

This clone is a singleton in its sample. The gene calls are TRBV7-2 and TRBJ2-3; D ambiguous. Between the trimmed V and J ends, which lost 3 bases and 0 bases, there was a span of 4 bases. This CDR3 has 13 residues. The germline V gene encodes CDR1 SGHTA and CDR2 FQGNSA. DNA for the CDR3: TGTGCCAGCAGCTTCCCAAGCACAGATACGCAGTATTTT. Translating it yields CASSFPSTDTQYF. Full variable domain (outside the CDR3, taken from reference TRBV7-2 and TRBJ2-3): GAGVSQSPSNKVTEKGKDVELRCDPISGHTALYWYRQSLGQGLEFLIYFQGNSAPDKSGLPSDRFSAERTGGSVSTLTIQRTQQEDSAVYLCASSFPSTDTQYFGPGTRLTVL.

This chain uses TRBV7-6 with TRBJ2-3; TRBD1 matches at 7 bases. The J segment lost 1 base and the V segment lost 5 bases, leaving 3 bases of the junction unmatched. This CDR3 region has 14 residues. Germline CDR1 SGHVS, CDR2 FNYEAQ. The CDR3 sequence is CASSPGQGTDTQYF. The CDR3 DNA reads as TGTGCCAGCAGCCCCGGACAGGGCACAGATACGCAGTATTTT.

This clone has just a few counts. This rearrangement joins TRBV19 to TRBJ2-6; D unresolved. The V gene lost 4 bases and the J gene lost 0 bases, with 4 bases spanning the gap. Germline V gene lookup returns CDR1 LNHDA and CDR2 SQIVND (reference sequence). The CDR3 runs 14 residues. CDR3 sequence: CASSKLSGANVLTF. For the CDR3, the DNA is TGTGCCAGTAGTAAGCTCTCTGGGGCCAACGTCCTGACTTTC.

The chain links TRBV13 to TRBJ1-6, with 7 positions matching TRBD1. Per the germline V gene, CDR1 is PRHDT and CDR2 is FYEKMQ (reference sequence). V lost 6 bases, J lost 10 bases, and 12 bases stayed unmatched. The CDR3 runs 15 residues. The CDR3 sequence is CASSQTGVGGSPLHF. The CDR3 DNA reads as TGTGCCAGCAGTCAAACAGGGGTTGGAGGGTCACCCCTCCACTTT.

This chain uses TRBV6-6 with TRBJ2-7; tentatively, D is TRBD1 (6 bases). This CDR3 contains 15 residues. Per the germline V gene, CDR1 is MNHNY and CDR2 is SVGAGI (reference sequence). Between the trimmed V and J ends, which lost 7 bases and 4 bases, there was a span of 20 bases. As DNA, the CDR3 is TGTGCCAGCATGACGGGACACGGAGGAAGGTACGAGCAGTACTTC. As protein: CASMTGHGGRYEQYF.

The chain recombines TRBV7-2 with TRBJ2-5; TRBD2 agrees at 9 bases. J lost 4 bases, V lost 5 bases, and 5 bases had no gene match. This CDR3 contains 14 residues. Germline values: CDR1 SGHTA, CDR2 FQGNSA. CDR3 loop: CASSRTSVPETQYF. The CDR3 nucleotides are TGTGCCAGCAGCCGGACTAGCGTTCCAGAGACCCAGTACTTC.

This rearrangement joins TRBV28 to TRBJ2-7; D possibly corresponds to TRBD1 (5 bases). The V and J ends lost 4 bases and 2 bases respectively, with 9 bases between them. CDR1 and CDR2 (germline): MDHEN, SYDVKM. The CDR3 is 13 residues long. The CDR3: CASSSEQAYEQYF. The CDR3, as DNA: TGTGCCAGCAGTTCTGAACAGGCCTACGAGCAGTACTTC.

The V call is TRBV5-6, the J call TRBJ2-5; 8 bases agree with TRBD2. Germline CDR1 is SGHDT and CDR2 is YYEEEE. V was pared by 1 base and J by 5 bases, with 4 bases of the junction left unmatched. The CDR3 is made up of 14 amino acids. CDR3 protein: CASSLRGGRETQYF. As DNA, the CDR3 is TGTGCCAGCAGCTTGCGGGGGGGCCGGGAGACCCAGTACTTC.

A note on this clone: One junction end does not reproduce the germline sequence, and a read error may be involved. The rearrangement joins TRBV6-5 to TRBJ2-7; possibly TRBD1 or TRBD2 for D (5 bases each). CDR3 size: 15 residues. Germline values: CDR1 MNHEY, CDR2 SVGAGI. Here the CDR3 DNA reads TGTTCCAGCAGTTACGGGGTGGGGCGCTCCGGCGAGCAGTACTTC. Translating gives CSSSYGVGRSGEQYF.

This clone was seen a few times. V and J are TRBV7-2 and TRBJ1-3, with a weak D call TRBD1 (5 bases). The germline gives CDR1 SGHTA, CDR2 FQGNSA. Trimming left V 5 bases short and J 1 base short, with 18 bases between. The CDR3 sequence is 17 residues long. In DNA, the CDR3 is TGTGCCAGCAGCCGTTCTACCGGGGGACTGTCTGGAAACACCATATATTTT. Its protein is CASSRSTGGLSGNTIYF.

The chain uses TRBV7-2 and TRBJ2-3, with D possibly being TRBD2 (6 bases). The CDR3 loop spans 15 amino acids. The germline gives CDR1 SGHTA, CDR2 FQGNSA. V lost 4 bases, J lost 5 bases, and 16 bases lay in between. The DNA for the CDR3 is TGTGCCAGCAGCTCGCGGGCGCTCGGGGGAGATACGCAGTATTTT. Amino acid sequence: CASSSRALGGDTQYF.

This chain links TRBV6-5 with TRBJ1-2; tentative D call: TRBD1 (6 bases). CDR1 is MNHEY and CDR2 is SVGAGI in the germline V gene. V was pared by 5 bases and J by 7 bases, with 14 bases between. This CDR3 has 13 amino acids. CDR3 residues: CASSHGTHLGYTF. In nucleotides, the CDR3 is TGTGCCAGCAGTCACGGGACACATCTTGGCTACACCTTC.

The chain is built from TRBV6-5 and TRBJ2-5; D uncertain. This CDR3 is 13 amino acids long. The V end lost 7 bases, the J end lost 1 base, and 10 bases lay between the germline ends. Germline V gene lookup returns CDR1 MNHEY and CDR2 SVGAGI. CDR3 region: CASTSGGQETQYF. In nucleotides, the CDR3 is TGTGCCAGCACGTCCGGTGGCCAAGAGACCCAGTACTTC.

This chain uses TRBV18 with TRBJ2-2, with 8 nucleotides matching TRBD1. The germline gives CDR1 KGHSH, CDR2 LQKENI. The V segment lost 3 bases and the J segment 3 bases; nucleotides outside the gene matches: 6. The CDR3 sequence is 16 residues long. CDR3 sequence (DNA): TGTGCCAGCTCACCCGGACAGGGTTTTGACACCGGGGAGCTGTTTTTT. Translated: CASSPGQGFDTGELFF. The variable domain in full, completed from reference TRBV18 and TRBJ2-2, reads NAGVMQNPRHLVRRRGQEARLRCSPMKGHSHVYWYRQLPEEGLKFMVYLQKENIIDESGMPKERFSAEFPKEGPSILRIQQVVRGDSAAYFCASSPGQGFDTGELFFGEGSRLTVL.

The genes are TRBV7-2 and TRBJ2-5; 8 nucleotides match TRBD2. Trimming at V came to 4 bases and at J to 7 bases, leaving 5 bases not matched to a gene. In germline, CDR1 is SGHTA, CDR2 FQGNSA. The CDR3 sequence is 13 residues long. The CDR3 nucleotides are TGTGCCAGCAGCTCAGCGGGAGAGGGGACCCAGTACTTC. Residues: CASSSAGEGTQYF.

The chain links TRBV4-2 to TRBJ2-5; 7 nucleotides line up with TRBD2. V lost 0 bases to trimming and J lost 0 bases; unmatched junction nucleotides: 7. Germline V gene lookup returns CDR1 LGHNA and CDR2 YNFKEQ. This CDR3 contains 17 residues. The CDR3 loop reads CASSQDPSGSYQETQYF. The CDR3 bases are TGTGCCAGCAGCCAAGATCCTAGCGGTTCCTACCAAGAGACCCAGTACTTC.

The J gene is TRBJ1-5, the V gene TRBV10-3, with 12 nucleotides matching TRBD1. Germline values: CDR1 ENHRY, CDR2 SYGVKD. The ends lost 3 bases at V and 2 bases at J; junction bases unmatched: 2. This CDR3 has 16 amino acids. As DNA, the CDR3 is TGTGCCATCAGTGAAGGGACAGGGGGCCGCAATCAGCCCCAGCATTTT. This gives the protein CAISEGTGGRNQPQHF.

The chain recombines TRBV5-1 with TRBJ1-5; maybe TRBD1 (5 bases). This CDR3 spans 14 amino acids. Deletions cut 4 bases from V and 7 bases from J, with 15 bases between. Germline V lookup: CDR1 SGHRS, CDR2 YFSETQ. In DNA, the CDR3 is TGCGCCAGCAGCCCTACAGGCGCAGGGCAGCCCCAGCATTTT. This sequence encodes CASSPTGAGQPQHF.

This clone has only a few counts. This rearrangement joins TRBV11-1 to TRBJ2-3; tentative D call: TRBD1 (6 bases). CDR3 length equals 15 residues. The V end was cut by 5 bases, the J end by 2 bases, with 14 bases between. Germline-derived CDR1 and CDR2 are SGHAT and FQDESV (reference sequence). The CDR3 is CASSGGGPYTDTQYF. The CDR3 nucleotides are TGTGCCAGCAGCGGGGGCGGACCCTACACAGATACGCAGTATTTT.

V usage is TRBV11-3 and J usage is TRBJ2-2; D is unclear. Germline V CDR1 and CDR2: SGHNT, YENEEA. V was clipped by 0 bases and J by 4 bases, with 18 bases between them. The CDR3 consists of 18 residues. CDR3 nucleotide sequence: TGTGCCAGCAGCTTAGATGCAATGTTTAAGAGTTCCACCGGGGAGCTGTTTTTT. Translated, it gives CASSLDAMFKSSTGELFF.

The chain is built from TRBV29-1 and TRBJ2-1, with TRBD2 matching over 9 bases. Per germline, CDR1 SQVTM and CDR2 ANQGSEA. V was pared by 0 bases and J by 6 bases, with 9 bases of the junction left unmatched. CDR3 size: 16 residues. The CDR3 bases are TGCAGCGTTGAAGAGCGGGAGGGCCTAATGGGCAATGAGCAGTTCTTC. This codes for CSVEEREGLMGNEQFF.